This TCR beta chain was captured in a study of Ad26.COV2.S vaccination and SARS-CoV-2 variants. Findings of the study overall: Measures of TCR breadth and depth may have fallen short of total T cell responses. Vaccinated and placebo-treated recipients had similar non-spike TCR breadth. Responses of spike-specific T cells (both CD8+ and CD4+) reportedly showed substantial breadth after vaccination.

The method was immunoSEQ multiplex PCR; TCRdb's version includes in-frame clones alone and lacks a portion of them. This sample has 350,000 to 400,000 clones, with 89% found just once. This sample's treatment: 15 to 20 received Ad26.COV2.S at low or high dose, single or two shots; 5 received placebo; per-sample allocation not given. Following the first vaccine or placebo injection, samples were taken on day 63. About this clone itself: Antigen specificity is unknown.

CDR1 is MGHDK and CDR2 is SYGVNS in the germline V gene. The CDR3 has 16 residues. V lost 1 base and J lost 7, with 20 bases in between. Material: peripheral blood, obtained in a trial of Ad26.COV2.S vaccine versus placebo. V usage is TRBV25-1 and J usage is TRBJ2-7; tentative D call: TRBD2 (5 bases). The TCR was taken from a person aged 18-65 years who received the Ad26.COV2.S COVID-19 vaccine or a placebo. CDR3 sequence: CASSEWKGFVPGEQYF. CDR3 bases: TGTGCCAGCAGTGAATGGAAGGGTTTTGTCCCGGGGGAGCAGTACTTC.